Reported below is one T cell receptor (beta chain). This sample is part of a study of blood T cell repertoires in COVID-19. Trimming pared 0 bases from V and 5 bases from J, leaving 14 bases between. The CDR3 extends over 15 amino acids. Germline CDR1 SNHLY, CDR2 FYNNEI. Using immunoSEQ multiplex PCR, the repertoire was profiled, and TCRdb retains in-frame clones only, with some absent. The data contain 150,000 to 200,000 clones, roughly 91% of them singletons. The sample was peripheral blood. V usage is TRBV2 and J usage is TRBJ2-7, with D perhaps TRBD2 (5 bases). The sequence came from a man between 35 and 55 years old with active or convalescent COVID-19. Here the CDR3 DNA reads TGTGCCAGCAGTGAAGCGTTCCGGGGATCGGACGAGCAGTACTTC. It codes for CASSEAFRGSDEQYF. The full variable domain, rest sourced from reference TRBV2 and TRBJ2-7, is EPEVTQTPSHQVTQMGQEVILRCVPISNHLYFYWYRQILGQKVEFLVSFYNNEISEKSEIFDDQFSVERPDGSNFTLKIRSTKLEDSAMYFCASSEAFRGSDEQYFGPGTRLTVT.